This T cell receptor beta chain was recorded in a study of blood T cells in healthy people across ages. Points from the study as a whole: It was not known whether donors were CMV positive (a possible confounder of expanded clonotype changes). Diversity was higher, and naive CD4+ cells more numerous, in long-lived donors than in aged donors.

The V and J ends lost 4 bases and 5 bases, in that order; junction bases with no gene match: 13. Germline V lookup: CDR1 MNHEY, CDR2 SMNVEV (reference sequence). The CDR3 contains 16 residues. Next came a second PCR, run for roughly 6 to 11 cycles, which used a sample-barcoded 5' primer along with a J-beta primer mix. Each sample provided no less than 2.5 million CDR3-containing paired-end reads. TCRdb ran MiXCR on the 5' RACE reads and lists one entry per CDR3 protein. The repertoire holds about 1.4 million distinct CDR3 sequences, with 59% as singletons. On this clonotype: What it binds is not known.

The study isolated at least 6 million PBMCs from each sample. The gene calls are TRBV27 and TRBJ2-7; 8 positions agree with TRBD2. The sequence was obtained from a man aged 18 to 29 in good health. The sample taken for sequencing was blood. The CDR3 region is CASSSGYSGNTDEQYF. The CDR3, as DNA: TGTGCCAGCAGTTCAGGGTATAGCGGGAATACCGACGAGCAGTACTTC.